The clone carrying this TCR beta chain was observed many times. What it recognizes is unknown. This sample is drawn from a study of T cells in Graves' hyperthyroidism and ophthalmopathy. Study-wide points: Most thyroid clonotypes that were expanded above 0.001 also turned up in blood.

This CDR3 comprises 17 residues. The germline gives CDR1 KGHSH, CDR2 LQKENI. The ends lost 0 bases at V and 3 bases at J; junction bases unmatched: 8. Amplified TCR beta CDR3 regions derived from RNA transcripts. The HTBI primer set served for first-round RT-PCR of the TCR CDR3. TCRdb reanalysed the multiplex PCR reads using MiXCR and keeps one entry per CDR3 protein. Of about 180,000 distinct CDR3 sequences in the sample, 15% to 20% were seen once. This sequence was found in a woman in her forties or fifties with Graves' hyperthyroidism. This chain connects TRBV18 to TRBJ2-1, with 7 bases lining up with TRBD1. The sample comprised blood. This CDR3 reads CASSPPPTGLYYNEQFF. CDR3 sequence (DNA): TGTGCCAGCTCACCACCTCCGACAGGGTTATACTACAATGAGCAGTTCTTC.